The source of this TCR beta chain is a study of T-cell memory formation after mild COVID-19. Study-wide findings and caveats: Certain responding clones were present in pre-infection memory, suggesting participation of cross-reactive memory. There was a balanced CD4/CD8 profile in clones contracting day 15 to 85, and later expanders leaned CD4+. The main location of contracting CD4+ clones was CM and EM, and that of contracting CD8+ clones was EMRA.

V lost 2 bases, J lost 0 bases, and 13 bases lay in between. Germline CDR1 SGHDN, CDR2 FVKESK. This CDR3 region has 17 residues. The 5'RACE method, run with constant-segment primers, produced TCR alpha and TCR beta cDNA libraries (carrying sample barcodes and UMIs). TCRdb redid the calling of the 5' RACE reads with MiXCR, one entry per CDR3 protein. The table has fewer than 150,000 distinct CDR3 sequences, 15% to 20% seen once. As regards this clonotype: The antigen remains unidentified.

This TCR was recovered from a man aged 18 to 30 who had mild COVID-19 (a few samples of this study predate the infection). Cell type and time point are not known. Sequencing was carried out using PBMCs or a T cell subset sorted from them (not recorded which). The chain recombines TRBV14 with TRBJ2-2; TRBD1 might be the D (5 bases). In DNA form, the CDR3 reads TGTGCCAGCAGCCAATCCCCCACAGGCCCGAACACCGGGGAGCTGTTTTTT. This encodes CASSQSPTGPNTGELFF.